A selection of T cell receptor beta chains follows, all from one sample in a study of response to subunit inactivated influenza vaccine. Via MiXCR, TCRdb re-called the RT-PCR reads, giving one row per CDR3 protein. The sample carries hundreds of thousands of distinct CDR3 sequences, roughly 22% recorded once. Sequenced here: PBMCs from blood, sampled less than 22 months after vaccination. The receptors were sampled from a man aged 45 to 75 who received an inactivated influenza vaccine. The CDR3 runs from the conserved cysteine through the conserved F or W. D genes are given only for firm matches. Clone size is given for some rows only: seen once, a few or many times, or a class if the clone is expanded.

>TRBD1|TRBJ1-2|TRBV4-2|-
CASSQGDRGLRGYTF
TGTGCCAGCAGCCAGGGCGACAGGGGGCTACGTGGCTACACCTTC
>TRBD1|TRBJ2-4|TRBV13|-
CASSKLGTGVNIQYF
TGTGCCAGCAGCAAACTCGGGACAGGGGTGAACATTCAGTACTTC
>-|TRBJ1-2|TRBV20-1|few
CSARAGGDYGYTF
TGCAGTGCTAGAGCCGGGGGCGACTATGGCTACACCTTC
>TRBD1|TRBJ1-5|TRBV27|-
CASSLSGGGQAWAQPQHF
TGTGCCAGCAGTTTATCGGGTGGTGGACAGGCGTGGGCTCAGCCCCAGCATTTT
>-|TRBJ1-1|TRBV9|few
CASSPSTLGGQDTEAFF
TGTGCCAGCAGCCCATCGACTTTGGGGGGGCAAGACACTGAAGCTTTCTTT
>TRBD1|TRBJ1-1|TRBV7-2|-
CASSLALGQGNTEAFF
TGTGCCAGCAGCTTAGCGCTGGGACAGGGGAACACTGAAGCTTTCTTT
>-|TRBJ2-3|TRBV15|-
CATSAKTRFTDTQYF
TGTGCCACCAGCGCAAAGACTAGATTCACAGATACGCAGTATTTT
>TRBD1|TRBJ2-3|TRBV5-1|-
CASSDGTGRWTDTQYF
TGCGCCAGCAGCGACGGGACAGGGCGGTGGACAGATACGCAGTATTTT
>-|TRBJ1-4|TRBV11-2|-
CASSSLVRGEKLFF
TGTGCCAGCAGCAGCCTCGTCCGTGGGGAAAAACTGTTTTTT
>-|TRBJ2-3|TRBV4-3|-
CASSQEPPRQASLYTDTQYF
TGCGCCAGCAGCCAAGAACCCCCTCGACAGGCGTCTCTCTACACAGATACGCAGTATTTT
>TRBD2|TRBJ2-1|TRBV27|-
CASSLSLAGVQYNEQFF
TGTGCCAGCAGTTTAAGCCTAGCGGGGGTGCAATACAATGAGCAGTTCTTC
>-|TRBJ2-2|TRBV11-3|few
CASSLALGLLNTGELFF
TGTGCCAGCAGCTTAGCCCTGGGGCTCTTGAACACCGGGGAGCTGTTTTTT
>-|TRBJ2-1|TRBV11-2|few
CASSVRLREKQFF
TGTGCCAGCAGCGTACGGTTAAGGGAAAAGCAGTTCTTC
>TRBD1|TRBJ1-2|TRBV19|few
CASSPQGQGRSYGYTF
TGTGCCAGTAGTCCCCAAGGACAGGGGAGGAGCTATGGCTACACCTTC